This entry features one T cell receptor (beta chain) sequence. In the authors' workflow: Using reference gene primer amplification, nucleated cell counts were estimated. Some clones are missing from TCRdb's copy, which holds only in-frame ones; the method was immunoSEQ multiplex PCR. V, J and clone size derive from that table, while D and trimming were established from the DNA sequence. Here the sample spans fewer than 100,000 clones, roughly 90% being singletons. The record originates from a study of blood T cell repertoires in COVID-19. Across the whole study: Whether acute or convalescent, the COVID-19 samples came from the United States, Italy and Spain. Sample material is recorded as cDNA or gDNA derived from T cells, B-cell-depleted T cells, or PBMCs.

The ends lost 1 base at V and 2 bases at J; junction bases unmatched: 2. This CDR3 region has 15 residues. Germline V gene sequence: CDR1 LGHNA, CDR2 YNFKEQ. The V call is TRBV4-2, the J call TRBJ1-5; 7 bases fit TRBD1. This receptor was identified in a woman of 80 years or more with acute or convalescent COVID-19. The sequenced sample was peripheral blood. CDR3 loop: CASSQATGGNQPQHF. CDR3 DNA sequence: TGTGCCAGCAGCCAAGCCACAGGGGGCAATCAGCCCCAGCATTTT.